A single T cell receptor beta chain is shown here with its context. Its antigen remains unknown. These data originate in a study of graft-versus-host responses after intestinal transplantation. Study at large: Every one of the recipients received anti-thymocyte globulin induction and afterwards took tacrolimus and steroids for 3 to 4 years.

Libraries were prepared by immunoSEQ multiplex PCR; TCRdb keeps only in-frame clonotypes and omits some of them. The data show under 100,000 clones, with about four fifths seen just once and roughly 0.83% held by the top ten. Per the germline V gene, CDR1 is SGHRS and CDR2 is YFSETQ. V was shortened by 0 bases and J by 6 bases, with 10 bases between the two germline ends. There are 13 residues in the CDR3. This receptor was obtained from a human donor who received an intestinal transplant. The sequences come from unstimulated CD4+ T cells sorted from spleen or lymph node cells, collected before intestinal transplant. The chain couples TRBV5-1 to TRBJ2-7; D is perhaps TRBD2 (5 bases). The CDR3, as DNA: TGCGCCAGCAGCTTGGGACAAAGCGGCGAGCAGTACTTC. Encoded protein: CASSLGQSGEQYF. Together with reference TRBV5-1 and TRBJ2-7, the CDR3 gives the full variable domain: KAGVTQTPRYLIKTRGQQVTLSCSPISGHRSVSWYQQTPGQGLQFLFEYFSETQRNKGNFPGRFSGRQFSNSRSEMNVSTLELGDSALYLCASSLGQSGEQYFGPGTRLTVT.